This T cell receptor beta chain stems from a study of T cell responses to AZD1222 COVID-19 vaccine. Notes on this clone: Its antigen remains unidentified.

The data were produced by immunoSEQ multiplex PCR, yet TCRdb's version contains in-frame clones alone and is incomplete. The sample records about 150,000 clones, 87% being singletons. Per the germline V gene, CDR1 is MDHEN and CDR2 is SYDVKM. This CDR3 is built from 12 residues. Trimming stripped 0 bases from V and 5 bases from J, with 2 bases between. Points from the study as a whole: Scientists sampled the repertoires only once the peak T cell response had passed. Only a handful of AZD1222 recipients tested seropositive at baseline.

Second-dose schedules of about 4 or about 12 weeks were combined. The sequence came from an adult who received the AZD1222 COVID-19 vaccine. The chain is built from TRBV28 and TRBJ1-5, with D unclear. The input for sequencing was peripheral blood, taken 28 days after the second AZD1222 dose. CDR3 coding DNA: TGTGCCAGCAGTTTATGGGATCAGCCCCAGCATTTT. Residues: CASSLWDQPQHF.